One sample yielded the 11 T cell receptor beta chains listed below, sequenced in a study of blood T cell repertoires in COVID-19. Sequenced by immunoSEQ multiplex PCR; TCRdb stores in-frame clones only, minus some. The profile covers about 70,000 clones, with 85% to 90% appearing a single time and around 40% taken by the ten largest. Specimen: peripheral blood. These receptors were collected from an elderly woman with active or convalescent COVID-19.

This chain joins TRBV7-9 and TRBJ1-1; 8 bases agree with TRBD1. Germline V gene data show CDR1 as SEHNR and CDR2 as FQNEAQ (reference sequence). With V trimmed by 3 bases and J by 3 bases, 12 bases remained unmatched. CDR3 size: 17 residues. The CDR3 here is CASSFRTGSGSDTEAFF. The CDR3 DNA sequence: TGTGCCAGCAGCTTCAGGACAGGGTCGGGCTCGGACACTGAAGCTTTCTTT.

The chain uses TRBV28 and TRBJ1-4, with 11 bases matching TRBD1. Germline-derived CDR1 and CDR2 are MDHEN and SYDVKM. CDR3 size: 15 residues. J lost 8 bases, V lost 6 bases, and 8 bases had no gene match. The CDR3 sequence is CASRSPGQGGEKLFF. Here the CDR3 DNA reads TGTGCCAGCAGATCTCCGGGACAGGGGGGAGAAAAACTGTTTTTT.

The chain combines TRBV2 with TRBJ1-2, with unresolved D. CDR3 size: 11 residues. Deletions cut 7 bases from V and 7 bases from J, with 10 bases between. Germline V gives CDR1 SNHLY, CDR2 FYNNEI. CDR3 nucleotides: TGTGCCAGCACGGGGTTGGGTGGCTACACCTTC. This encodes CASTGLGGYTF.

The chain combines TRBV6-4 with TRBJ2-5; 7 bases align to TRBD2. Trimming cost V 4 bases and J 5 bases; bases outside gene matches: 4. The germline V gene has CDR1 MRHNA and CDR2 SNTAGT. The CDR3 sequence is 13 residues long. The CDR3 is CASSGLAGETQYF. CDR3 sequence (DNA): TGTGCCAGCAGTGGACTAGCTGGGGAGACCCAGTACTTC.

This clone was recorded a few times. V gene TRBV19 combines with J gene TRBJ2-2; D is possibly TRBD1 (5 bases). CDR3 size: 16 residues. V lost 3 bases to trimming and J lost 2 bases, with 13 bases between them. Germline-derived CDR1 and CDR2 are LNHDA and SQIVND (reference sequence). The DNA for the CDR3 is TGTGCCAGTAGTATTCCCTGGACACCAAACACCGGGGAGCTGTTTTTT. Translating gives CASSIPWTPNTGELFF.

CDR3: CASSNRLGLLSSGNTIYF. CDR3 bases: TGCGCCAGCAGTAACCGCTTGGGACTCCTTTCCTCTGGAAACACCATATATTTT. The rearrangement links TRBV10-2 to TRBJ1-3; a weak D match, TRBD1 (5 bases). In germline, CDR1 is WSHSY, CDR2 SAAADI. CDR3 size: 18 residues. The V and J ends lost 5 bases and 0 bases respectively, with 20 bases between them.

The CDR3 spells CASSSVQGANRSPLHF. The CDR3 DNA is TGTGCCAGCAGTTCCGTTCAGGGGGCGAATCGTTCACCCCTCCACTTT. The rearrangement links TRBV6-5 to TRBJ1-6, with 8 bases that match TRBD1. The junction had 11 bases not matched to a gene; V was cut back by 4 bases and J by 9 bases. CDR1 is MNHEY and CDR2 is SVGAGI in the germline V gene. This CDR3 region has 16 residues.

The gene calls are TRBV3-1 (or the pseudogene TRBV3-2) and TRBJ1-6; tentative D call: TRBD1 (5 bases). Germline assignment: CDR1 LGHDT and CDR2 YNNKEL (reference sequence). CDR3 length: 15 residues. Between the trimmed V and J ends, which lost 1 base and 6 bases, there was a span of 10 bases. Here the CDR3 DNA reads TGTGCCAGCAGCCAAGGAAAGGGGCGTAATTCACCCCTCCACTTT. Its protein is CASSQGKGRNSPLHF.

V is TRBV28 and J is TRBJ1-2; no clear D gene. Looked up from germline, CDR1 is MDHEN and CDR2 is SYDVKM. The CDR3 extends over 11 amino acids. Deletions cut 5 bases from V and 3 bases from J, with 4 bases between. The CDR3 sequence: CASSSDYGYTF. The DNA of the CDR3 is TGTGCCAGCAGTAGCGACTATGGCTACACCTTC.

V gene TRBV2 combines with J gene TRBJ1-1, with 8 positions matching TRBD1. The CDR3 consists of 14 residues. V lost 6 bases to trimming and J lost 5 bases; unmatched junction nucleotides: 8. CDR1 is SNHLY, CDR2 FYNNEI, per germline. CDR3 amino acids: CASRPDRERTEAFF. The DNA for the CDR3 is TGTGCCAGCAGGCCGGACAGGGAGAGAACTGAAGCTTTCTTT. Full variable domain (missing parts from reference TRBV2 and TRBJ1-1): EPEVTQTPSHQVTQMGQEVILRCVPISNHLYFYWYRQILGQKVEFLVSFYNNEISEKSEIFDDQFSVERPDGSNFTLKIRSTKLEDSAMYFCASRPDRERTEAFFGQGTRLTVV.

The CDR3 is CASSKSGTSGGETQYF. The CDR3 DNA reads as TGTGCCAGCAGCAAATCCGGGACTAGCGGGGGGGAGACCCAGTACTTC. V is TRBV7-2 and J is TRBJ2-5, with 15 positions matching TRBD2. Unmatched junction bases numbered 6, after V lost 5 bases and J lost 5 bases. Germline CDR1 SGHTA, CDR2 FQGNSA. This CDR3 comprises 16 residues. The whole variable domain, remainder taken from reference TRBV7-2 and TRBJ2-5, is GAGVSQSPSNKVTEKGKDVELRCDPISGHTALYWYRQSLGQGLEFLIYFQGNSAPDKSGLPSDRFSAERTGGSVSTLTIQRTQQEDSAVYLCASSKSGTSGGETQYFGPGTRLLVL.